The 8 T cell receptor beta chains presented below share a single source sample, sequenced in a study of blood T cell repertoires in COVID-19. TCRdb's table, derived via immunoSEQ multiplex PCR, lists solely in-frame clones and lacks some. The sample has 150,000 or so clones, 75% to 85% seen once. Sequenced: peripheral blood. All receptors come from a woman aged 45-65 years with acute or convalescent COVID-19.

V is TRBV5-1 and J is TRBJ2-1; TRBD1 is a possible D gene (6 bases). V lost 6 bases and J 0 bases, leaving 10 bases between the germline ends. The CDR3 has 14 residues. In germline, CDR1 is SGHRS, CDR2 YFSETQ. CDR3 in amino acids: CASNAGDSYNEQFF. For the CDR3, the DNA is TGCGCCAGCAACGCAGGGGACTCCTACAATGAGCAGTTCTTC.

The CDR3 protein is CASSGSSEAEAFF. The CDR3 DNA follows: TGTGCCAGCAGCGGTAGTTCGGAGGCTGAAGCTTTCTTT. The chain employs TRBV9 and TRBJ1-1; D gene uncertain. CDR1 SGDLS and CDR2 YYNGEE come from the germline V gene. The CDR3 consists of 13 residues. The V end lost 3 bases, the J end lost 6 bases, and 12 bases lay between the germline ends.

The chain recombines TRBV2 with TRBJ1-2; 9 nucleotides line up with TRBD1. From germline, CDR1 is SNHLY and CDR2 FYNNEI. The junction had 7 bases not matched to a gene; V was cut back by 6 bases and J by 8 bases. The CDR3 has 13 amino acids. CDR3 in DNA: TGTGCCAGCAGGGGGACAGGGACGTTGGGCTACACCTTC. This codes for CASRGTGTLGYTF.

The J gene is TRBJ2-5, the V gene TRBV5-6; no firm D call. The CDR3 is made up of 12 amino acids. V dropped 4 bases and J dropped 9 bases, with 13 bases sitting between them. In germline, CDR1 is SGHDT, CDR2 YYEEEE. DNA for the CDR3: TGTGCCAGCAGCCCGGTTTCCGGAGCCCAGTACTTC. The encoded protein is CASSPVSGAQYF.

This clone was seen once. CDR3 in amino acids: CASTQGADGYTF. In nucleotides, the CDR3 is TGTGCCAGCACGCAGGGGGCGGATGGCTACACCTTC. This chain connects TRBV9 to TRBJ1-2; 8 bases line up with TRBD1. Germline V gives CDR1 SGDLS, CDR2 YYNGEE. The CDR3 is 12 residues long. V shed 6 bases, J shed 6 bases, and the junction held 4 bases outside the gene matches.

The genes are TRBV28 and TRBJ2-7, with 11 bases aligning to TRBD1. CDR1 is MDHEN and CDR2 is SYDVKM in the germline V gene. Trimming cost V 6 bases and J 5 bases; bases outside gene matches: 9. There are 15 residues in the CDR3. DNA of the CDR3: TGTGCCAGCAGCCTGGACAGGGGGCGCTTCCACGAGCAGTACTTC. Translation: CASSLDRGRFHEQYF.

The chain couples TRBV27 to TRBJ1-1; weak D call: TRBD1 (5 bases). Germline assignment: CDR1 MNHEY and CDR2 SMNVEV (reference sequence). V shed 5 bases and J shed 4 bases, with 14 bases lying between them. This CDR3 is 14 amino acids long. CDR3 bases: TGTGCCAGCAGTCCGGTGGGGCGTAGCACTGAAGCTTTCTTT. This sequence encodes CASSPVGRSTEAFF.

This clone was found a few times. This chain joins TRBV6-5 and TRBJ1-1; D perhaps matches TRBD1 (6 bases). V dropped 7 bases and J dropped 5 bases, with 17 bases sitting between them. Germline values: CDR1 MNHEY, CDR2 SVGAGI. This CDR3 contains 14 residues. The DNA for the CDR3 is TGTGCCAGCATACGGAGCAGGGGAAGAACTGAAGCTTTCTTT. It yields the protein CASIRSRGRTEAFF.